Included here is one T cell receptor beta chain sequence, with context. V dropped 7 bases and J dropped 4; count of bases not matched to a gene: 8. Germline V gives CDR1 MNHEY, CDR2 SVGAGI. The CDR3 has 14 amino acids. The data derive from a study of blood T cell repertoires in COVID-19. For the study at large: The United States, Italy and Spain were the sources of the acute and convalescent COVID-19 samples. Sources were T cells, B-cell-depleted T cells, or PBMCs; the material itself was cDNA or gDNA.

As processed by the authors: Reference gene primers were amplified, and this amplification served to estimate nucleated cell counts. The table came from immunoSEQ multiplex PCR; TCRdb's copy has only in-frame clones and leaves some out. The V and J calls and clone size come from that table; D and trimming were worked out from the DNA. The sample has 150,000 to 200,000 clones, about four fifths seen once. The chain combines TRBV6-5 with TRBJ2-7, with TRBD1 matching 9 bases. Input material: peripheral blood. This TCR derives from a man aged 55 to 70 with active or convalescent COVID-19. The CDR3 protein is CASTPGTGRYEQYF. CDR3 coding DNA: TGTGCCAGCACCCCAGGGACAGGGAGGTACGAGCAGTACTTC.